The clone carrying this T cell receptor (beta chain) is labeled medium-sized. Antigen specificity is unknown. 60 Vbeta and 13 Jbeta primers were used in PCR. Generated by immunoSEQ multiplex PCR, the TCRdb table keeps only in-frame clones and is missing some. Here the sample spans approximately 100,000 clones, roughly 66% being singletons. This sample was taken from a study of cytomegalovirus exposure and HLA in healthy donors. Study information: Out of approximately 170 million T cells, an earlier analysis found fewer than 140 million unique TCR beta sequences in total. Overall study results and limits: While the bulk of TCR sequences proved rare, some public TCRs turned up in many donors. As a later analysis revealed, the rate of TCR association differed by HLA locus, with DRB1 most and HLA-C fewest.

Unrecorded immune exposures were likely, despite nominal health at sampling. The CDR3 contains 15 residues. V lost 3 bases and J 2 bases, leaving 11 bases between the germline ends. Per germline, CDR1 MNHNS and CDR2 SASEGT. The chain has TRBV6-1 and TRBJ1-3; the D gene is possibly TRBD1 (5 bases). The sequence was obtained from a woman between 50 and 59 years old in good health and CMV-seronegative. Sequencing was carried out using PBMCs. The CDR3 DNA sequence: TGTGCCAGCAGTGAGATGTCGGGGGCTGGAAACACCATATATTTT. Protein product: CASSEMSGAGNTIYF.